These 16 T cell receptor beta chains were all obtained from the same sample, sequenced in a study of blood T cell repertoires in COVID-19. Assay: immunoSEQ multiplex PCR; the TCRdb copy retains only in-frame clones and omits some. The table lists 200,000 to 300,000 clones, 70% to 90% of them singletons. Sequencing used peripheral blood. The origin of the receptors is a woman aged 40 to 50 with acute or convalescent COVID-19.

The chain joins TRBV2 to TRBJ1-2; 8 bases align to TRBD1. This CDR3 has 14 residues. Germline values: CDR1 SNHLY, CDR2 FYNNEI. The V gene end was trimmed by 10 bases and the J gene end by 7 bases; junction bases not matched to a gene: 14. The CDR3 region has the DNA TGTGCCACCGCTGCTTTGGACAGGGAGGGTGGCTACACCTTC. This codes for CATAALDREGGYTF.

This chain joins TRBV9 and TRBJ1-4; 10 positions agree with TRBD1. V lost 3 bases, J lost 7 bases, and 18 bases stayed unmatched. The germline CDR1 and CDR2 sequences are SGDLS and YYNGEE. The CDR3 runs to 19 residues. CDR3 sequence: CASSATTGTGEGWGEKLFF. CDR3 bases: TGTGCCAGCAGCGCCACCACCGGGACAGGGGAAGGGTGGGGTGAAAAACTGTTTTTT. Combining the CDR3 with reference TRBV9 and TRBJ1-4 gives the whole variable domain DSGVTQTPKHLITATGQRVTLRCSPRSGDLSVYWYQQSLDQGLQFLIQYYNGEERAKGNILERFSAQQFPDLHSELNLSSLELGDSALYFCASSATTGTGEGWGEKLFFGSGTQLSVL.

The rearrangement links TRBV25-1 to TRBJ1-1, with D possibly being TRBD1 (5 bases). The CDR3 sequence is 17 residues long. V lost 4 bases to trimming and J lost 0 bases, with 18 bases between them. CDR1 and CDR2 from the germline V gene are MGHDK and SYGVNS. The CDR3 spells CASSVSGRGTMNTEAFF. CDR3 coding DNA: TGTGCCAGCAGTGTTTCCGGACGGGGGACCATGAACACTGAAGCTTTCTTT.

The rearrangement joins TRBV6-1 to TRBJ1-1; the D gene is possibly TRBD1 (5 bases). The CDR3 sequence is 15 residues long. V was clipped by 3 bases and J by 4 bases, with 15 bases between them. From germline, CDR1 is MNHNS and CDR2 SASEGT. In nucleotides, the CDR3 is TGTGCCAGCAGTGACACCGCGTTCGGGGGCACTGAAGCTTTCTTT. This gives the protein CASSDTAFGGTEAFF.

The genes are TRBV6-2 or TRBV6-3 and TRBJ2-3, with D uncertain. The germline gives CDR1 MNHEY, CDR2 SVGEGT. There are 14 residues in the CDR3. Trimming cost V 2 bases and J 2 bases, with 8 bases left between them. Here the CDR3 reads CASSYPRFTDTQYF. Written as DNA, the CDR3 is TGTGCCAGCAGTTACCCCAGGTTCACAGATACGCAGTATTTT.

This clone was observed a few times. The chain has TRBV2 and TRBJ1-5; D is undetermined. The germline gives CDR1 SNHLY, CDR2 FYNNEI. V shed 6 bases and J shed 0 bases, with 6 bases lying between them. The CDR3 runs to 13 residues. For the CDR3, the DNA is TGTGCCAGCAGGGAGAATAGCAATCAGCCCCAGCATTTT. It is translated as CASRENSNQPQHF.

The chain links TRBV21-1 to TRBJ2-4; the tabulated D call, TRBD1, remains unverified against the DNA. TRBV21-1 is recorded as a pseudogene. The CDR3 length is 17 residues. The CDR3 is CASLYSGTGVAKNIQYF. The DNA for the CDR3 is TGTGCCAGCCTATATTCCGGGACAGGGGTAGCCAAAAACATTCAGTACTTC.

This chain links TRBV18 with TRBJ1-4; a weak D match, TRBD1 (6 bases). Trimming shortened V by 2 bases and J by 8 bases, and 9 bases separated the two germline ends. This CDR3 comprises 13 residues. CDR1 KGHSH and CDR2 LQKENI come from the germline V gene. CDR3 residues: CASSPYRGEKLFF. As DNA, the CDR3 is TGTGCCAGCTCACCATATAGGGGGGAAAAACTGTTTTTT.

The rearrangement joins TRBV9 to TRBJ2-5, with D perhaps matching TRBD2 (6 bases). V lost 4 bases, J lost 1 base, and 20 bases lay in between. The CDR3 has 17 amino acids. Germline-derived CDR1 and CDR2 are SGDLS and YYNGEE. The CDR3 sequence is CASSFLGRRGIQETQYF. The CDR3 DNA reads TGTGCCAGCAGCTTCCTCGGACGCCGGGGGATCCAAGAGACCCAGTACTTC.

In this sample, this clone turned up a few times. The chain couples TRBV7-2 to TRBJ1-2; the match to TRBD1 covers 7 bases. The CDR3 contains 13 residues. The germline CDR1 and CDR2 sequences are SGHTA and FQGNSA. Trimming removed 2 bases from V and 5 bases from J; junction bases left unmatched: 2. CDR3 loop: CASSLNRGYGYTF. The CDR3, as DNA: TGTGCCAGCAGCTTAAACAGGGGATATGGCTACACCTTC.

The V gene is TRBV30, the J gene TRBJ2-5; TRBD1 aligns across 7 bases. Losses at the gene ends were 1 base for V and 0 bases for J; bases not matched to a gene: 20. The germline V gene has CDR1 GTSNPN and CDR2 SVGIG (reference sequence). The CDR3 covers 20 residues. The CDR3 DNA reads as TGTGCCTGGAGTGGAAAGAGGGGACAGCCTTCTCGAGAGTACCAAGAGACCCAGTACTTC. Encoded protein: CAWSGKRGQPSREYQETQYF.

V and J are TRBV7-8 and TRBJ1-1; D may be TRBD1 (6 bases). There are 13 residues in the CDR3. The V gene lost 5 bases and the J gene lost 11 bases, with 18 bases spanning the gap. Germline V gene data show CDR1 as SGHVS and CDR2 as FQNEAQ. Here the CDR3 reads CASSPSQTGGAFF. The CDR3 DNA is TGTGCCAGCAGCCCCTCCCAGACAGGAGGCGCTTTCTTT.

The V call is TRBV21-1, the J call TRBJ1-4; the table names TRBD1, a call not compared with the DNA. TRBV21-1 counts as a pseudogene. This CDR3 is built from 15 residues. The CDR3 loop reads CASSARTGKREKLFF. The DNA for the CDR3 is TGTGCCAGCAGCGCTAGGACAGGGAAGCGTGAAAAACTGTTTTTT.

This chain connects TRBV6-5 to TRBJ2-1; tentatively, D is TRBD1 (5 bases). Per germline, CDR1 MNHEY and CDR2 SVGAGI. The germline V and J ends were trimmed by 2 bases and 5 bases, with 10 bases remaining between them. The CDR3 runs to 14 residues. The CDR3 DNA reads as TGTGCCAGCAGTTACGTGGACACGCACAATGAGCAGTTCTTC. Translating it yields CASSYVDTHNEQFF.

This clone was detected only once. This chain connects TRBV30 to TRBJ1-2; TRBD1 is a possible D gene (6 bases). In germline, CDR1 is GTSNPN, CDR2 SVGIG (reference sequence). V was clipped by 3 bases and J by 7 bases, with 12 bases between them. The CDR3 sequence is 12 residues long. CDR3 residues: CAWRWDTSGYTF. Here the CDR3 DNA reads TGTGCCTGGAGATGGGACACCTCTGGCTACACCTTC.

This clone was picked up one time. The V gene is TRBV27, the J gene TRBJ2-1, with 7 bases fitting TRBD1. V shed 5 bases, J shed 5 bases, and the junction held 6 bases outside the gene matches. This CDR3 has 14 residues. The germline V gene encodes CDR1 MNHEY and CDR2 SMNVEV (reference sequence). This CDR3 is CASSPGTAHNEQFF. The CDR3, as DNA: TGTGCCAGCAGTCCCGGGACAGCCCACAATGAGCAGTTCTTC.